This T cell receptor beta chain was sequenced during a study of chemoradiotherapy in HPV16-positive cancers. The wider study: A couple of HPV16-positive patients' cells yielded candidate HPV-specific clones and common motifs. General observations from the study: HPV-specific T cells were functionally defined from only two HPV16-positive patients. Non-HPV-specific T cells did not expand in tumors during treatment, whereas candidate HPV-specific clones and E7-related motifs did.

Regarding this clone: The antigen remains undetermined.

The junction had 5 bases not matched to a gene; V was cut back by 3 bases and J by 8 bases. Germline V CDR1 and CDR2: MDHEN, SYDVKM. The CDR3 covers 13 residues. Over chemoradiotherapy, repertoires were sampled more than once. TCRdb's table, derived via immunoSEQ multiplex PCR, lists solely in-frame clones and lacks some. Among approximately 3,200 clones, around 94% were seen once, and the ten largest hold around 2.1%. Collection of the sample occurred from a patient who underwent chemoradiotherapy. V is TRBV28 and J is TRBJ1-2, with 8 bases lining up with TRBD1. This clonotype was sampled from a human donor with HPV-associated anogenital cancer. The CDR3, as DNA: TGTGCCAGCAGTTTGACAGGGGCGTGGGGCTACACCTTC. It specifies CASSLTGAWGYTF.